Described below is a single T cell receptor (beta chain) sequence and its context. This sample stems from a study of blood T cell repertoires in COVID-19. The wider study: Material from acute and convalescent COVID-19 was sourced from the United States, Italy and Spain. The analysed material was cDNA or gDNA that came from T cells, B-cell-depleted T cells, or PBMCs.

In the original processing: Reference gene primer amplification gave nucleated cell count estimates. TCRdb's table, derived via immunoSEQ multiplex PCR, lists solely in-frame clones and lacks some. V and J calls and clone size are given by that table; D and trimming were obtained from the DNA. Of about 200,000 clones listed, about 85% are singletons. CDR1 is SGHTA and CDR2 is FQGNSA in the germline V gene. V was clipped by 4 bases and J by 6 bases; unmatched bases: 12. The CDR3 has 16 residues. V usage is TRBV7-2 and J usage is TRBJ1-1, with 9 bases that match TRBD1. This sequence was found in a woman older than 75 with acute or convalescent COVID-19. The sample taken for sequencing was peripheral blood. The CDR3 loop reads CASSSRRTGDGAEAFF. CDR3 in DNA: TGTGCCAGCAGCTCCAGACGGACAGGGGATGGGGCTGAAGCTTTCTTT.